This record looks at one T cell receptor (beta chain) sequence and its context. Its antigen is unknown. Germline V CDR1 and CDR2: SGHRS, YFSETQ. CDR3 size: 16 residues. V lost 3 bases, J lost 4 bases, and 12 bases stayed unmatched. PCR used 60 Vbeta primers and 13 Jbeta primers. Data came from immunoSEQ multiplex PCR; TCRdb stores just in-frame clones and leaves some out. Among approximately 110,000 clones listed, around 78% were seen once. The sample belongs to a study of cytomegalovirus exposure and HLA in healthy donors. In the study overall: Genotyping showed roughly 83% of roughly 400 donors falling in the Caucasian-associated ancestry cluster.

General observations from the study: The majority of TCR sequences were rare, yet some public TCRs appeared in many donors.

What was sequenced was PBMCs. The TCR sequence derives from a man between 60 and 75 years old in good health and CMV-seropositive. The chain joins TRBV5-1 to TRBJ2-5, with 7 bases fitting TRBD2. The CDR3 sequence is CASSSGGGALGETQYF. The CDR3, as DNA: TGCGCCAGCAGCTCGGGAGGCGGGGCCCTGGGAGAGACCCAGTACTTC.